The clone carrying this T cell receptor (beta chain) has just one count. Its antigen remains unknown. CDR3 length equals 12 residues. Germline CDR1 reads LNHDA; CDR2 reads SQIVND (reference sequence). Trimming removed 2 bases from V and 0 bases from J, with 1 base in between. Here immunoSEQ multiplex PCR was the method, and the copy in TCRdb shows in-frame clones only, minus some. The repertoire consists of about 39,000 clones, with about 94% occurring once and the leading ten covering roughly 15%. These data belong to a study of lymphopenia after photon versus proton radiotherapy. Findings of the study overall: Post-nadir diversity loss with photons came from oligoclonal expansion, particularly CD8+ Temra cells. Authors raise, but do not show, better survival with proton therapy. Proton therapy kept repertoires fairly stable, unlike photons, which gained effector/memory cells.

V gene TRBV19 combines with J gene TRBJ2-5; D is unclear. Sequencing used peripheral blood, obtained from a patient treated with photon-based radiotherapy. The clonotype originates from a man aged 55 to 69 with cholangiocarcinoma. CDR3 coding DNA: TGTGCCAGTAGTATAAACCAAGAGACCCAGTACTTC. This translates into CASSINQETQYF.